This is a list of T cell receptor beta chains from one sample in a study of shared clonotypes between healthy human individuals. Clones were read by immunoSEQ multiplex PCR, and TCRdb kept only the in-frame ones, dropping some. Of 740,000 or so clones in the sample, 55% to 85% were seen once. The sample comprised memory CD4+ T cells sorted from blood. The receptors derive from a woman under 40 in good health. Each CDR3 is given with its conserved first and last residue. The D gene is left open where the match is weak. Clone sizes are given selectively: once, few, many, or a class where the clone is expanded.

d_gene: -
v_gene: TRBV6-6
abundance: few
j_gene: TRBJ1-4
CDR3aa: CASSYVADEKLFF
CDR3nt: TGTGCCAGCAGTTACGTAGCCGATGAAAAACTGTTTTTT

d_gene: TRBD2
v_gene: TRBV7-9
abundance: -
j_gene: TRBJ2-7
CDR3aa: CASSGRLTSGTMGYEQYF
CDR3nt: TGTGCCAGCAGCGGCCGTCTGACTAGCGGTACAATGGGGTACGAGCAGTACTTC

d_gene: -
v_gene: TRBV7-2
abundance: -
j_gene: TRBJ2-1
CDR3aa: CASSPTGQIPYNEQFF
CDR3nt: TGTGCCAGCAGCCCGACGGGGCAAATACCTTACAATGAGCAGTTCTTC

d_gene: -
v_gene: TRBV10-3
abundance: -
j_gene: TRBJ1-3
CDR3aa: CAIRLDSDPGNTIYF
CDR3nt: TGTGCCATCAGGCTGGACTCAGACCCTGGAAACACCATATATTTT

d_gene: -
v_gene: TRBV4-2
abundance: once
j_gene: TRBJ2-2
CDR3aa: CASGTGTRAGELFF
CDR3nt: TGTGCCAGCGGAACGGGGACACGGGCCGGGGAGCTGTTTTTT

d_gene: TRBD2
v_gene: TRBV29-1
abundance: -
j_gene: TRBJ2-7
CDR3aa: CSVGTSGRGDEQYF
CDR3nt: TGCAGCGTAGGGACTAGCGGGAGGGGCGACGAGCAGTACTTC

d_gene: TRBD2
v_gene: TRBV27
abundance: once
j_gene: TRBJ2-1
CDR3aa: CASSTPSGRTRNEQFF
CDR3nt: TGTGCCAGCAGTACTCCTAGCGGGAGGACGAGGAATGAGCAGTTCTTC

d_gene: TRBD1
v_gene: TRBV11-2
abundance: -
j_gene: TRBJ1-2
CDR3aa: CASSGQGTGGYTF
CDR3nt: TGTGCCAGCAGCGGACAGGGGACCGGTGGCTACACCTTC

d_gene: TRBD1
v_gene: TRBV5-1
abundance: -
j_gene: TRBJ1-1
CDR3aa: CASSMGQNAEAFF
CDR3nt: TGCGCCAGCAGCATGGGACAGAACGCTGAAGCTTTCTTT

d_gene: -
v_gene: TRBV28
abundance: -
j_gene: TRBJ2-7
CDR3aa: CASRPNGQSLHEQYF
CDR3nt: TGTGCCAGCAGACCTAACGGACAGTCACTGCACGAGCAGTACTTC

d_gene: -
v_gene: TRBV28
abundance: -
j_gene: TRBJ2-7
CDR3aa: CASGRGNDEQYF
CDR3nt: TGTGCCAGCGGCAGGGGTAACGACGAGCAGTACTTC

d_gene: -
v_gene: TRBV7-6
abundance: -
j_gene: TRBJ2-7
CDR3aa: CASSPSSAPTKQYF
CDR3nt: TGTGCCAGCAGCCCCTCTAGCGCCCCTACGAAGCAGTACTTC

d_gene: -
v_gene: TRBV27
abundance: -
j_gene: TRBJ1-6
CDR3aa: CASTQDGWDSPLHF
CDR3nt: TGTGCCAGCACTCAAGACGGGTGGGATTCACCCCTCCACTTT

d_gene: -
v_gene: TRBV19
abundance: -
j_gene: TRBJ1-4
CDR3aa: CASSIQGGTEKLFF
CDR3nt: TGTGCCAGTAGTATTCAGGGCGGGACAGAAAAACTGTTTTTT

d_gene: -
v_gene: TRBV6-1
abundance: -
j_gene: TRBJ2-4
CDR3aa: CASSEVGAVAKNIQYF
CDR3nt: TGTGCCAGCAGTGAAGTAGGTGCAGTAGCCAAAAACATTCAGTACTTC

d_gene: TRBD1
v_gene: TRBV29-1
abundance: few
j_gene: TRBJ2-1
CDR3aa: CSVDGTGVNEQFF
CDR3nt: TGCAGCGTTGATGGGACAGGGGTTAATGAGCAGTTCTTC

d_gene: -
v_gene: TRBV5-1
abundance: -
j_gene: TRBJ2-5
CDR3aa: CASSSPLAQETQYF
CDR3nt: TGCGCCAGCAGCTCCCCCCTAGCCCAAGAGACCCAGTACTTC

d_gene: TRBD2
v_gene: TRBV27
abundance: -
j_gene: TRBJ2-3
CDR3aa: CASSLKGSGRGDTQYF
CDR3nt: TGTGCCAGCAGTCTCAAGGGTAGCGGGAGGGGAGATACGCAGTATTTT

d_gene: TRBD1
v_gene: TRBV5-4
abundance: once
j_gene: TRBJ2-2
CDR3aa: CASSKGQSNTGELFF
CDR3nt: TGTGCCAGCAGCAAGGGACAGTCGAACACCGGGGAGCTGTTTTTT

d_gene: -
v_gene: TRBV7-2
abundance: few
j_gene: TRBJ2-1
CDR3aa: CASSSGPTNEQFF
CDR3nt: TGTGCCAGCAGCTCGGGACCCACCAATGAGCAGTTCTTC

d_gene: TRBD1
v_gene: TRBV5-1
abundance: -
j_gene: TRBJ1-5
CDR3aa: CASSLGQGANQPQHF
CDR3nt: TGCGCCAGCAGCCTAGGACAGGGGGCAAATCAGCCCCAGCATTTT

d_gene: TRBD1
v_gene: TRBV4-1
abundance: -
j_gene: TRBJ2-7
CDR3aa: CASSQDLSRGSSYEQYF
CDR3nt: TGCGCCAGCAGCCAAGATTTATCCAGGGGGTCCTCCTACGAGCAGTACTTC

d_gene: -
v_gene: TRBV14
abundance: -
j_gene: TRBJ1-3
CDR3aa: CASSRQAGRISGNTIYF
CDR3nt: TGTGCCAGCAGCCGCCAAGCGGGAAGAATATCTGGAAACACCATATATTTT

d_gene: TRBD2
v_gene: TRBV15
abundance: -
j_gene: TRBJ2-1
CDR3aa: CATSRRRLAGADNEQFF
CDR3nt: TGTGCCACCAGCAGACGCCGCCTAGCGGGAGCTGACAATGAGCAGTTCTTC

d_gene: -
v_gene: TRBV29-1
abundance: few
j_gene: TRBJ1-2
CDR3aa: CSVGQHRVGYTF
CDR3nt: TGCAGCGTTGGTCAACACAGGGTCGGCTACACCTTC

d_gene: -
v_gene: TRBV19
abundance: -
j_gene: TRBJ2-4
CDR3aa: CASSLRQRNIQYF
CDR3nt: TGTGCCAGTAGTCTCAGACAGAGAAACATTCAGTACTTC

d_gene: TRBD2
v_gene: TRBV13
abundance: -
j_gene: TRBJ2-2
CDR3aa: CASSFPSGSYTGELFF
CDR3nt: TGTGCCAGCAGCTTCCCTAGCGGGAGCTACACCGGGGAGCTGTTTTTT

d_gene: -
v_gene: TRBV5-4
abundance: -
j_gene: TRBJ2-2
CDR3aa: CASSLGSGNTGELFF
CDR3nt: TGTGCCAGCAGCTTGGGGAGCGGGAACACCGGGGAGCTGTTTTTT

d_gene: -
v_gene: TRBV4-1
abundance: -
j_gene: TRBJ1-6
CDR3aa: CASSLHRDRSPLHF
CDR3nt: TGCGCCAGCAGCCTCCACAGGGATCGGTCACCCCTCCACTTT

d_gene: TRBD1
v_gene: TRBV5-1
abundance: few
j_gene: TRBJ1-4
CDR3aa: CASSYGQGGEKLFF
CDR3nt: TGCGCCAGCAGTTATGGACAGGGTGGGGAAAAACTGTTTTTT

d_gene: -
v_gene: TRBV18
abundance: -
j_gene: TRBJ1-4
CDR3aa: CASSPSGTPHEKLFF
CDR3nt: TGTGCCAGCTCACCGTCCGGGACACCTCATGAAAAACTGTTTTTT

d_gene: -
v_gene: TRBV5-6
abundance: -
j_gene: TRBJ2-2
CDR3aa: CASSRDTGELFF
CDR3nt: TGTGCCAGCAGCAGAGACACCGGGGAGCTGTTTTTT

d_gene: -
v_gene: TRBV28
abundance: -
j_gene: TRBJ2-5
CDR3aa: CASSITWSQETQYF
CDR3nt: TGTGCCAGCTCTATCACGTGGTCCCAAGAGACCCAGTACTTC

d_gene: -
v_gene: TRBV2
abundance: -
j_gene: TRBJ1-5
CDR3aa: CASSEGQVAGQPQHF
CDR3nt: TGTGCCAGCAGTGAAGGACAGGTGGCAGGGCAGCCCCAGCATTTT

d_gene: -
v_gene: TRBV5-8
abundance: -
j_gene: TRBJ2-2
CDR3aa: CASTPRGLGNTGELFF
CDR3nt: TGTGCCAGCACCCCGAGGGGTTTAGGAAACACCGGGGAGCTGTTTTTT

d_gene: -
v_gene: TRBV2
abundance: -
j_gene: TRBJ2-1
CDR3aa: CASTRPSGEQFF
CDR3nt: TGTGCCAGCACCCGGCCCAGCGGCGAGCAGTTCTTC

d_gene: -
v_gene: TRBV28
abundance: many
j_gene: TRBJ1-2
CDR3aa: CASSLAGYGYTF
CDR3nt: TGTGCCAGCAGTTTGGCGGGCTATGGCTACACCTTC

d_gene: -
v_gene: TRBV1
abundance: -
j_gene: TRBJ2-5
CDR3aa: CTSSQEGRKYF
CDR3nt: TGCACCAGCAGCCAAGAGGGACGCAAGTACTTC

d_gene: -
v_gene: TRBV10-1
abundance: -
j_gene: TRBJ2-5
CDR3aa: CASSRGNQETQYF
CDR3nt: TGCGCCAGCAGTCGGGGAAACCAAGAGACCCAGTACTTC

d_gene: -
v_gene: TRBV28
abundance: -
j_gene: TRBJ2-7
CDR3aa: CASSSPRSSGGSYEQYF
CDR3nt: TGTGCCAGCAGTTCACCTCGGTCATCCGGGGGCTCCTACGAGCAGTACTTC

d_gene: TRBD2
v_gene: TRBV5-8
abundance: -
j_gene: TRBJ2-1
CDR3aa: CASSLFISGLAGSEQFF
CDR3nt: TGTGCCAGCAGCCTGTTCATATCGGGACTAGCGGGATCGGAGCAGTTCTTC

d_gene: -
v_gene: TRBV5-4
abundance: -
j_gene: TRBJ1-4
CDR3aa: CASSSWLNEKLFF
CDR3nt: TGTGCCAGCAGCTCGTGGTTGAATGAAAAACTGTTTTTT

d_gene: TRBD2
v_gene: TRBV11-3
abundance: -
j_gene: TRBJ2-1
CDR3aa: CASSASGRAYNEQFF
CDR3nt: TGTGCCAGCAGCGCCAGCGGGAGGGCTTACAATGAGCAGTTCTTC

d_gene: TRBD1
v_gene: TRBV7-9
abundance: -
j_gene: TRBJ2-7
CDR3aa: CASSPGQGSSYEQYF
CDR3nt: TGTGCCAGCAGCCCCGGACAGGGGAGCTCCTACGAGCAGTACTTC

d_gene: -
v_gene: TRBV27
abundance: -
j_gene: TRBJ2-2
CDR3aa: CASSLEGPRNTGELFF
CDR3nt: TGTGCCAGCAGTTTAGAAGGGCCGCGGAACACCGGGGAGCTGTTTTTT

d_gene: -
v_gene: TRBV30
abundance: few
j_gene: TRBJ2-1
CDR3aa: CAWAHPGLEKNEQFF
CDR3nt: TGTGCCTGGGCTCATCCGGGACTGGAGAAGAATGAGCAGTTCTTC

d_gene: -
v_gene: TRBV18
abundance: -
j_gene: TRBJ1-4
CDR3aa: CASSPQSHRGQEKLFF
CDR3nt: TGTGCCAGCTCACCCCAATCCCACAGAGGACAGGAAAAACTGTTTTTT

d_gene: TRBD2
v_gene: TRBV5-1
abundance: -
j_gene: TRBJ2-7
CDR3aa: CASSFLRENEQYF
CDR3nt: TGCGCCAGCAGCTTCTTGCGGGAGAACGAGCAGTACTTC

d_gene: -
v_gene: TRBV25-1
abundance: -
j_gene: TRBJ2-7
CDR3aa: CASSLTGNYEQYF
CDR3nt: TGTGCCAGCAGTTTAACTGGTAACTACGAGCAGTACTTC

d_gene: -
v_gene: TRBV18
abundance: -
j_gene: TRBJ2-7
CDR3aa: CASSPLPGSEQYF
CDR3nt: TGTGCCAGCTCACCTCTCCCGGGGAGCGAGCAGTACTTC

d_gene: -
v_gene: TRBV6-5
abundance: few
j_gene: TRBJ2-7
CDR3aa: CASSYSPQTNYEQYF
CDR3nt: TGTGCCAGCAGTTACTCTCCCCAAACCAACTACGAGCAGTACTTC

d_gene: -
v_gene: TRBV28
abundance: once
j_gene: TRBJ2-3
CDR3aa: CASSFGSSYTDTQYF
CDR3nt: TGTGCCAGCAGTTTCGGCAGTTCTTACACAGATACGCAGTATTTT

d_gene: -
v_gene: TRBV5-1
abundance: -
j_gene: TRBJ1-5
CDR3aa: CASSLDSGTNQPQHF
CDR3nt: TGCGCCAGCAGCTTGGATTCAGGGACTAATCAGCCCCAGCATTTT

d_gene: TRBD1
v_gene: TRBV7-3
abundance: -
j_gene: TRBJ1-6
CDR3aa: CASSLIGDRGSPLHF
CDR3nt: TGTGCCAGCAGCTTAATAGGGGACAGGGGTTCACCCCTCCACTTT

d_gene: -
v_gene: TRBV6-5
abundance: -
j_gene: TRBJ2-1
CDR3aa: CASSSTGPYNEQFF
CDR3nt: TGTGCCAGCAGTTCGACGGGCCCCTACAATGAGCAGTTCTTC